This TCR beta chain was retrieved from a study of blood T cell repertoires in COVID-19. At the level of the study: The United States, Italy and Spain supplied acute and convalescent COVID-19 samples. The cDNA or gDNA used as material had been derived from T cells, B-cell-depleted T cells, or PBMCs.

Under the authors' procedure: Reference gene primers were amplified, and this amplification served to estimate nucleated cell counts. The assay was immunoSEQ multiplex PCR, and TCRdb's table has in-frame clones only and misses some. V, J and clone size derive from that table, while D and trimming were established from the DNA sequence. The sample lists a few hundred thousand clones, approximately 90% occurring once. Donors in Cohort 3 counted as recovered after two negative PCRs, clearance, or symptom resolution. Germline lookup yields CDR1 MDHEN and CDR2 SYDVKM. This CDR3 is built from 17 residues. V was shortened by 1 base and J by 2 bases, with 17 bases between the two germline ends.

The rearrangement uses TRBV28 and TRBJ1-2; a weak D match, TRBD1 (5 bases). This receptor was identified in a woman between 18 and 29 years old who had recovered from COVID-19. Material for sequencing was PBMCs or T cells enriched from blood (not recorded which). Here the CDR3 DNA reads TGTGCCAGCAGTTTATTTAGGCAGGGCGGTCGGAACTATGGCTACACCTTC. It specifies CASSLFRQGGRNYGYTF.